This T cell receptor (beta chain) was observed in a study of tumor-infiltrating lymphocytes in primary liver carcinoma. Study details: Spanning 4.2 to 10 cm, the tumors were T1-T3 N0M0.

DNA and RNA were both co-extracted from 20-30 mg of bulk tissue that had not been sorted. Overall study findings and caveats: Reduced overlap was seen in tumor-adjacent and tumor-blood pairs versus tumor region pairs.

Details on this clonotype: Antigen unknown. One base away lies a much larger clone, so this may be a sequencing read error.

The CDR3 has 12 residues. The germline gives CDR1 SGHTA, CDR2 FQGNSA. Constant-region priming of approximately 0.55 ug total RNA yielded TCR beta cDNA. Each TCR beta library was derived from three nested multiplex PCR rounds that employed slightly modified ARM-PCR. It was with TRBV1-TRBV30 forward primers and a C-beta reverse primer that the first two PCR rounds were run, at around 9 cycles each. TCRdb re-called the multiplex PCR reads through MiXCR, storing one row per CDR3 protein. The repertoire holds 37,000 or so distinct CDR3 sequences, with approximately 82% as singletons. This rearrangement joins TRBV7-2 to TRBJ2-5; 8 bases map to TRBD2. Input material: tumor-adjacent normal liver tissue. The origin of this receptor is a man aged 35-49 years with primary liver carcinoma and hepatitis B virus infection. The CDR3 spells CAIMTSVEIQYF. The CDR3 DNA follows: TGTGCCATCATGACTAGCGTGGAGATCCAGTACTTC.